The TCR beta chain described here comes from a study of cytomegalovirus exposure and HLA in healthy donors. About the research overall: When fewer than 500 donors were genotyped, approximately 80% of them were found to fall in the Caucasian-associated ancestry cluster. Study-wide findings and caveats: In a later analysis, specific HLA alleles were associated with 16,000 or so TCR beta sequences at a 0.05 false discovery rate. High sensitivity and specificity were reportedly achieved when the classifier diagnosed cytomegalovirus status.

CDR3 length: 16 residues. V lost 1 base and J 1 base, leaving 14 bases between the germline ends. The V gene's germline CDR1 is GTSNPN and CDR2 SVGIG (reference sequence). PCR employed 60 Vbeta and 13 Jbeta primers. In the original analysis: There were tens of millions of unique TCR beta chains by a later count, and some 12 million of them were shared. The assay was immunoSEQ multiplex PCR, and TCRdb's table has in-frame clones only and misses some. D and trimming were read from the DNA, whereas the V and J calls and clone size are those reported in that table. Here the sample spans some 130,000 clones, 70% to 75% being singletons. Details on this clone: Its antigen is unidentified.

The TCR sequence derives from a male donor in good health and CMV-seronegative. The V and J genes are TRBV30 and TRBJ1-5; no reliable D call. The sample was PBMCs. The CDR3 sequence: CAWSDRGWESNQPQHF. The CDR3 bases are TGTGCCTGGAGTGATCGGGGTTGGGAGAGCAATCAGCCCCAGCATTTT.